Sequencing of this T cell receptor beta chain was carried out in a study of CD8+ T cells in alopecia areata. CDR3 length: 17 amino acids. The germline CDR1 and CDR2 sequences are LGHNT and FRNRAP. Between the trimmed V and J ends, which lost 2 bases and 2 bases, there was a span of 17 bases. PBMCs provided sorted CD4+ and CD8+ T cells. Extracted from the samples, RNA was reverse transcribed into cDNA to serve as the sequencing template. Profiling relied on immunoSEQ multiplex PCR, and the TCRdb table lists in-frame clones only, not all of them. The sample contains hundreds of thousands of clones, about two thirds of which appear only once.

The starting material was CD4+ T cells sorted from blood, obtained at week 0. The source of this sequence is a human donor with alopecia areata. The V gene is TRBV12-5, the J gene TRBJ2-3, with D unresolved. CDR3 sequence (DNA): TGTGCTAGTGGTTTGCCCGGGCTCCCTCTGAACACAGATACGCAGTATTTT. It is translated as CASGLPGLPLNTDTQYF.